These 4 T cell receptor beta chains were sequenced from one sample in a study of PD-L1 blockade in urothelial cancer. TCRdb keeps only in-frame clones here, not all; method: immunoSEQ multiplex PCR. The repertoire consists of under 100,000 clones, with about four fifths occurring once and the leading ten covering 9.5%. The source was PBMCs, collected around atezolizumab (anti-PD-L1) treatment. All receptors come from a man aged 65 to 79 with urothelial cancer.

The chain combines TRBV5-4 with TRBJ2-5; possible D gene TRBD1, 5 bases. Germline V gene sequence: CDR1 SGHNT, CDR2 YYREEE (reference sequence). CDR3 length: 13 residues. The V and J ends lost 2 bases and 6 bases respectively, with 11 bases between them. The CDR3: CASSLTGVQTQYF. In nucleotides, the CDR3 is TGTGCCAGCAGCTTAACAGGAGTGCAGACCCAGTACTTC.

This rearrangement joins TRBV5-3 to TRBJ1-3, with a weak D call TRBD1 (5 bases). TRBV5-3 is recorded as an ORF, its role being uncertain. The germline V and J ends were trimmed by 8 bases and 0 bases, with 12 bases remaining between them. The CDR3 runs to 14 residues. DNA of the CDR3: TGTGCCAGCAGCGACAGCCTCTCTGGAAACACCATATATTTT. Amino acid sequence: CASSDSLSGNTIYF.

The rearrangement uses TRBV4-2 and TRBJ2-5; 10 bases are shared with TRBD2. The CDR3 spans 18 residues. Germline CDR1 LGHNA, CDR2 YNFKEQ. Trimming took 0 bases from V and 4 from J; bases not matched to a gene: 11. The CDR3, as DNA: TGTGCCAGCAGCCAAGAGGGGACTAGCGATAATTGGGGAGAGACCCAGTACTTC. This sequence encodes CASSQEGTSDNWGETQYF.

The genes are TRBV5-1 and TRBJ1-2, with 9 bases aligning to TRBD1. The germline V gene encodes CDR1 SGHRS and CDR2 YFSETQ. V trimming: 0 bases; J trimming: 7 bases; junction bases outside the gene matches: 13. The CDR3 extends over 17 amino acids. The DNA of the CDR3 is TGCGCCAGCAGCTTGGCCGGCGTAGGGACAGGGTTAAGTGGCTACACCTTC. Amino acids: CASSLAGVGTGLSGYTF. Combining the CDR3 with reference TRBV5-1 and TRBJ1-2 gives the whole variable domain KAGVTQTPRYLIKTRGQQVTLSCSPISGHRSVSWYQQTPGQGLQFLFEYFSETQRNKGNFPGRFSGRQFSNSRSEMNVSTLELGDSALYLCASSLAGVGTGLSGYTFGSGTRLTVV.